The clone carrying this TCR beta chain was counted once. This CDR3 comprises 15 residues. V lost 4 bases and J lost 4; bases outside the gene matches: 1. Germline loops: CDR1 MDHEN, CDR2 SYDVKM. Original processing methods: Estimation of nucleated cell counts was performed using reference gene primer amplification. Using immunoSEQ multiplex PCR, the repertoire was profiled, and TCRdb retains in-frame clones only, with some absent. The V and J calls and the clone size are those of that table, but D and trimming were determined from the DNA. This repertoire shows over 150,000 clones, just over 90% found once; its top ten account for around 5.1%. Seattle's cohort entered during active infection and was followed longitudinally. The entry originates in a study of blood T cell repertoires in COVID-19. The overall study: The United States, Italy and Spain supplied acute and convalescent COVID-19 samples. Sample material is recorded as cDNA or gDNA derived from T cells, B-cell-depleted T cells, or PBMCs.

V gene TRBV28 combines with J gene TRBJ2-3; 14 bases align to TRBD2. The TCR originated in a man aged 18 to 29 with COVID-19, enrolled during active disease. The sample was peripheral blood. The CDR3 spells CASSSGLAGADTQYF. Here the CDR3 DNA reads TGTGCCAGCAGTTCGGGACTAGCGGGAGCAGATACGCAGTATTTT.